Listed below are T cell receptor beta chains from one sample, sequenced in a study of post-analysis software for immune sequencing data. TCRdb called the PCR reads again in MiXCR, with one record for every CDR3 protein. Of 750,000 to 950,000 distinct CDR3 sequences listed, around 45% were seen once; the top ten hold roughly 4.5%. The sequencing sample was made of blood. Receptors were obtained from a girl aged 5 to 17 with multiple sclerosis. The CDR3 runs from the conserved cysteine through the conserved F or W. A D gene is named only where the DNA matches it firmly. Expanded clones get a size class; other rows say once, few or many, or leave the size out.

d_call clone_size j_call v_call cdr3_aa cdr3_nt
- - TRBJ2-1 TRBV6-1 CVSSEGDEQFF TGTGTCAGCAGTGAAGGGGATGAGCAGTTCTTC
TRBD1 - TRBJ2-5 TRBV12-3/TRBV12-4 CASSPTGTVQETQYF TGTGCCAGCAGCCCAACTGGGACAGTACAAGAGACCCAGTACTTC
- - TRBJ1-2 TRBV20-1 CSAHFRGPDGYTF TGCAGTGCTCACTTCAGGGGACCAGATGGCTACACCTTC
- few TRBJ1-2 TRBV5-1 CASSYKQGHNYGYTF TGCGCCAGCAGCTATAAACAGGGCCATAACTATGGCTACACCTTC
- few TRBJ1-1 TRBV11-2 CASSALREVSEAFF TGTGCCAGCAGCGCCCTACGGGAAGTATCTGAAGCTTTCTTT
TRBD1 - TRBJ2-7 TRBV18 CASSPPGQGALSEQYF TGTGCCAGCTCACCCCCGGGACAGGGGGCATTAAGCGAGCAGTACTTC
- - TRBJ2-2 TRBV5-1 CASSSGAPNTGELFF TGCGCCAGCAGTTCCGGGGCACCGAACACCGGGGAGCTGTTTTTT
TRBD2 many TRBJ2-1 TRBV7-8 CASSLGGSPYNEQFF TGTGCCAGCAGCTTAGGCGGGAGTCCGTACAATGAGCAGTTCTTC
TRBD1 - TRBJ1-1 TRBV9 CASSAEGQADEAFF TGTGCCAGCAGCGCGGAAGGACAGGCGGATGAAGCTTTCTTT
- - TRBJ2-7 TRBV28 CASSSPGTPYEQYF TGTGCCAGCAGTTCCCCCGGGACACCTTACGAGCAGTACTTC
- once TRBJ2-2 TRBV20-1 CSASPALSIGGELFF TGCAGTGCTAGCCCCGCGCTTTCTATCGGCGGGGAGCTGTTTTTT
- few TRBJ2-7 TRBV20-1 CSARKGESSYEQYF TGCAGTGCTAGAAAGGGGGAATCCTCCTACGAGCAGTACTTC
TRBD1 few TRBJ2-1 TRBV29-1 CTTSGQGTAEQFF TGCACTACCAGTGGACAGGGGACGGCTGAGCAGTTCTTC
TRBD1 few TRBJ2-7 TRBV12-3/TRBV12-4 CASSDHGTAAFEQYF TGTGCCAGCAGCGACCACGGGACAGCGGCATTCGAGCAGTACTTC
- - TRBJ2-7 TRBV7-2 CASSLGKGSYEQYF TGTGCCAGCAGCTTGGGGAAGGGGTCCTACGAGCAGTACTTC
- once TRBJ1-5 TRBV7-8 CASSLGRTRVGNQPQHF TGTGCCAGCAGCTTGGGGAGAACCAGAGTGGGAAATCAGCCCCAGCATTTT
- - TRBJ2-5 TRBV5-1 CASSLVPGSPEEQYF TGCGCCAGCAGCTTGGTACCGGGATCCCCGGAGGAGCAGTACTTC
- - TRBJ1-1 TRBV29-1 CSAQRTADTEAFF TGCAGCGCCCAGCGGACAGCTGACACTGAAGCTTTCTTT
- - TRBJ1-4 TRBV5-1 CASSQQLNEKLFF TGCGCCAGCAGCCAACAGCTTAATGAAAAACTGTTTTTT
- - TRBJ1-2 TRBV12-3/TRBV12-4 CASTGLWGYTF TGTGCCAGCACAGGCCTTTGGGGCTACACCTTC
TRBD1 - TRBJ1-5 TRBV24-1 CATSDQQGKQPQHF TGTGCCACCAGTGATCAACAGGGGAAGCAGCCCCAGCATTTT
TRBD2 few TRBJ2-5 TRBV24-1 CATSPTSGLVEETQYF TGTGCCACCAGTCCGACTAGCGGTCTTGTGGAGGAGACCCAGTACTTC
- - TRBJ1-4 TRBV5-1 CASSYKGGEKLFF TGCGCCAGCAGTTATAAAGGTGGAGAAAAACTGTTTTTT
TRBD1 - TRBJ1-2 TRBV11-3 CASQGATDGYTF TGTGCCAGCCAGGGGGCGACGGATGGCTACACCTTC
TRBD1 - TRBJ2-1 TRBV24-1 CASGTGSNEQFF TGTGCCTCGGGGACAGGGTCGAATGAGCAGTTCTTC
TRBD1 - TRBJ1-2 TRBV19 CASRPTGGGRYGYTF TGTGCCAGTAGACCAACAGGGGGCGGTCGGTATGGCTACACCTTC
TRBD2 few TRBJ2-7 TRBV7-2 CASSPGTSFYEQYF TGTGCCAGCAGCCCAGGGACTAGCTTCTACGAGCAGTACTTC
TRBD1 few TRBJ1-2 TRBV27 CASSGDRGGYTF TGTGCCAGCAGTGGGGACAGGGGAGGCTACACCTTC
- - TRBJ2-3 TRBV7-9 CASSQVTDTQYF TGTGCCAGCAGCCAAGTGACAGATACGCAGTATTTT
TRBD1 - TRBJ1-1 TRBV28 CASSLQGGNTEAFF TGTGCCAGCAGTTTACAGGGGGGGAACACTGAAGCTTTCTTT
TRBD1 - TRBJ2-3 TRBV7-4 CASSHGTGPLRTTDTQYF TGTGCCAGCAGCCACGGGACAGGGCCACTGAGAACCACAGATACGCAGTATTTT
TRBD2 - TRBJ2-3 TRBV7-6 CASSLGLAGGNLFTDTQYF TGTGCCAGCAGCTTAGGACTAGCGGGAGGGAATCTGTTCACAGATACGCAGTATTTT
- - TRBJ2-7 TRBV15 CATSREGGQSYEQYF TGTGCCACCAGCAGAGAGGGGGGACAGTCCTACGAGCAGTACTTC
TRBD1 - TRBJ2-1 TRBV3-1 CASTSTGVANEQFF TGTGCCAGCACCTCAACAGGGGTTGCGAATGAGCAGTTCTTC
- - TRBJ2-7 TRBV7-8 CASSLRWTEYEQYF TGTGCCAGCAGCCTGAGATGGACAGAGTACGAGCAGTACTTC
- - TRBJ2-3 TRBV12-3/TRBV12-4 CASSPTGFYYTQYF TGTGCCAGCAGTCCTACAGGGTTCTATTATACGCAGTATTTT
- - TRBJ2-1 TRBV29-1 CSVVWRDEQFF TGCAGCGTGGTGTGGCGTGATGAGCAGTTCTTC
TRBD2 - TRBJ2-7 TRBV15 CATSRERAGRNYEQYF TGTGCCACCAGCAGAGAACGAGCGGGAAGGAACTACGAGCAGTACTTC
TRBD1 - TRBJ1-5 TRBV12-3/TRBV12-4 CASSQRTGLDNQPQHF TGTGCCAGCAGCCAGAGGACAGGGTTAGACAATCAGCCCCAGCATTTT
- - TRBJ2-1 TRBV7-9 CASSLLISNEQFF TGTGCCAGCAGCCTCCTTATTAGCAATGAGCAGTTCTTC
TRBD1 - TRBJ2-1 TRBV10-3 CAITPGQGVHGQFF TGTGCCATCACTCCGGGACAGGGTGTCCATGGGCAGTTCTTC
TRBD2 - TRBJ2-1 TRBV15 CATSRGEGLAALSSYNEQFF TGTGCCACCAGCAGAGGCGAAGGGCTAGCGGCCCTAAGCTCCTACAATGAGCAGTTCTTC
TRBD1 - TRBJ2-1 TRBV5-1 CASSSERGQSNEQFF TGCGCCAGCAGCTCCGAGAGGGGGCAGAGCAATGAGCAGTTCTTC
- few TRBJ2-3 TRBV4-2 CASSQVMGGPTDTQYF TGTGCCAGCAGCCAAGTCATGGGGGGCCCCACAGATACGCAGTATTTT
- few TRBJ2-7 TRBV5-5 CASSLELGSSYEQYF TGTGCCAGCAGCTTGGAGTTGGGTAGCTCCTACGAGCAGTACTTC
- - TRBJ2-1 TRBV20-1 CSARELRDYNKQFF TGCAGTGCTAGAGAACTCCGAGACTACAATAAGCAGTTCTTC
- - TRBJ2-5 TRBV6-5 CASSQVALETQYF TGTGCCAGCAGCCAGGTAGCTTTGGAGACCCAGTACTTC
TRBD2 - TRBJ2-1 TRBV3-1 CASSQEAGGPDEQFF TGTGCCAGCAGCCAAGAAGCGGGAGGCCCGGATGAGCAGTTCTTC
- few TRBJ1-2 TRBV28 CASGWGREMYGYTF TGTGCCAGCGGATGGGGCAGGGAGATGTATGGCTACACCTTC
- - TRBJ2-1 TRBV20-1 CSAWRADEQFF TGCAGTGCTTGGAGGGCGGATGAGCAGTTCTTC
- - TRBJ2-7 TRBV5-5 CASSRGEDRYSYEQYF TGTGCCAGCAGCAGGGGGGAGGACAGATACTCCTACGAGCAGTACTTC
TRBD2 - TRBJ2-7 TRBV11-2 CASSLDSHRGLAREEQYF TGTGCCAGCAGCTTAGATTCTCATCGGGGACTAGCGAGAGAGGAGCAGTACTTC